This entry lists 17 T cell receptor beta chains sequenced from one sample in a study of blood T cell repertoires in COVID-19. The table came from immunoSEQ multiplex PCR; TCRdb's copy has only in-frame clones and leaves some out. The data contain about 270,000 clones, about nine tenths of them singletons. The sample taken for sequencing was PBMCs or T cells enriched from blood (not recorded which). The source is a woman in her twenties or thirties with acute COVID-19.

This sequence joins TRBV19 and TRBJ1-1; D is possibly TRBD1 (5 bases). This CDR3 is built from 15 residues. CDR1 and CDR2 (germline): LNHDA, SQIVND (reference sequence). Trimming left V 2 bases short and J 4 bases short, with 14 bases between. The CDR3 DNA is TGTGCCAGTAGTATATCATGGAGTGGGGCCACTGAAGCTTTCTTT. It codes for CASSISWSGATEAFF.

The chain uses TRBV28 and TRBJ1-6, with TRBD1 as a possible D gene (5 bases). Germline V lookup: CDR1 MDHEN, CDR2 SYDVKM. CDR3 size: 15 residues. Between the trimmed V and J ends, which lost 3 bases and 3 bases, there was a span of 9 bases. CDR3 sequence reads: CASSFAGYYNSPLHF. In nucleotides, the CDR3 is TGTGCCAGCAGTTTTGCAGGGTACTATAATTCACCCCTCCACTTT.

This chain links TRBV7-9 with TRBJ2-3, with 10 bases that match TRBD2. Germline CDR1 and CDR2: SEHNR and FQNEAQ (reference sequence). The CDR3 length is 15 residues. J lost 4 bases, V lost 7 bases, and 8 bases had no gene match. The CDR3 region has the DNA TGTGCCAGCACCCCGGGACTAGCGTCTGCAGATACGCAGTATTTT. Amino acid sequence: CASTPGLASADTQYF.

This chain joins TRBV6-2 or TRBV6-3 and TRBJ2-1; D might be TRBD2 (5 bases). The CDR3 is made up of 16 amino acids. Between the trimmed V and J ends, which lost 5 bases and 12 bases, there was a span of 26 bases. Germline V lookup: CDR1 MNHEY, CDR2 SVGEGT. CDR3 in DNA: TGTGCCAGCAGTGATCCAAACAGCAGGAACTCCGGGGTGCAGTTCTTC. It translates to CASSDPNSRNSGVQFF.

The CDR3 DNA is TGTGCCAGCAGTTTGGACATTATGCACAATCAGCCCCAGCATTTT. Translation: CASSLDIMHNQPQHF. The rearrangement uses TRBV27 and TRBJ1-5; D may be TRBD1 (5 bases). Trimming removed 3 bases from V and 3 bases from J, with 12 bases in between. The CDR3 is 15 residues long. Germline values: CDR1 MNHEY, CDR2 SMNVEV (reference sequence).

V gene TRBV6-1 combines with J gene TRBJ2-7; 7 nucleotides agree with TRBD1. Germline V gene data show CDR1 as MNHNS and CDR2 as SASEGT. CDR3 length equals 15 residues. Trimming took 0 bases from V and 3 from J; bases not matched to a gene: 5. CDR3 residues: CASSEAEGGDYEQYF. The CDR3 DNA reads TGTGCCAGCAGTGAAGCGGAAGGGGGCGACTACGAGCAGTACTTC.

The chain is built from TRBV24-1 and TRBJ1-6; 7 positions agree with TRBD1. The germline gives CDR1 KGHDR, CDR2 SFDVKD. The CDR3 is 13 amino acids. Germline trimming cut 1 base from V and 13 bases from J; bases unmatched to any gene: 3. The CDR3, as DNA: TGTGCCACCAGTGATTTTAAGGGACAGCCCCTCCACTTT. Translating gives CATSDFKGQPLHF.

This sequence joins TRBV19 and TRBJ2-7; possible D gene TRBD1, 5 bases. The germline V gene has CDR1 LNHDA and CDR2 SQIVND (reference sequence). The V and J ends lost 8 bases and 5 bases respectively, with 22 bases between them. The CDR3 runs to 15 residues. The CDR3 loop is CASGDGQGGEDEQYF. CDR3 nucleotides: TGTGCCAGTGGCGACGGGCAGGGTGGAGAGGACGAGCAGTACTTC.

This clone was seen a single time. V usage is TRBV29-1 and J usage is TRBJ2-7; 13 bases line up with TRBD2. The germline V gene has CDR1 SQVTM and CDR2 ANQGSEA. The CDR3 totals 13 residues. The junction had 3 bases not matched to a gene; V was cut back by 7 bases and J by 3 bases. CDR3 in amino acids: CSARTSGSYEQYF. CDR3 nucleotide sequence: TGCAGCGCCCGGACTAGCGGGAGCTACGAGCAGTACTTC.

The V call is TRBV6-2 or TRBV6-3, the J call TRBJ2-4; 11 bases agree with TRBD1. The CDR3 loop spans 16 amino acids. The V gene end was trimmed by 6 bases and the J gene end by 2 bases; junction bases not matched to a gene: 6. Germline V gene sequence: CDR1 MNHEY, CDR2 SVGEGT. The CDR3 nucleotides read TGTGCCAGCAGCACTGGACAGGGGGCACCCAAAAACATTCAGTACTTC. It specifies CASSTGQGAPKNIQYF.

This chain links TRBV11-3 with TRBJ2-3; D possibly corresponds to TRBD1 (6 bases). The germline V gene encodes CDR1 SGHNT and CDR2 YENEEA. The CDR3 has 15 residues. Deletions cut 4 bases from V and 0 bases from J, with 11 bases between. Written as DNA, the CDR3 is TGTGCCAGCAGCTCCCCGGGACAAAGCACAGATACGCAGTATTTT. Amino acid sequence: CASSSPGQSTDTQYF.

This chain uses TRBV27 with TRBJ2-3; 7 positions match TRBD1. The CDR3 is made up of 15 amino acids. The germline gives CDR1 MNHEY, CDR2 SMNVEV (reference sequence). V dropped 6 bases and J dropped 2; count of bases not matched to a gene: 8. The CDR3, as DNA: TGTGCCAGCAGGATGGGACAGATCCACACAGATACGCAGTATTTT. As protein: CASRMGQIHTDTQYF.

The CDR3 sequence is CASSQREGGPHNEQFF. As DNA, the CDR3 is TGCGCCAGCAGCCAGAGGGAGGGGGGTCCCCACAATGAGCAGTTCTTC. The chain combines TRBV4-1 with TRBJ2-1; possible D gene TRBD2, 7 bases. The CDR3 is made up of 16 amino acids. The germline V gene has CDR1 MGHRA and CDR2 YSYEKL. V was clipped by 3 bases and J by 5 bases, with 17 bases between them.

The V and J genes are TRBV10-3 and TRBJ1-3; TRBD1 aligns across 10 bases. CDR1 and CDR2 (germline): ENHRY, SYGVKD. The CDR3 has 14 amino acids. The ends lost 11 bases at V and 7 bases at J; junction bases unmatched: 11. This CDR3 reads CAGCSGTGDNTIYF. The CDR3 DNA is TGTGCCGGCTGTTCCGGGACAGGGGATAACACCATATATTTT.

The chain links TRBV5-1 to TRBJ2-2; D unresolved. The length of the CDR3 is 15 residues. Germline V CDR1 and CDR2: SGHRS, YFSETQ. V was pared by 0 bases and J by 6 bases, with 12 bases between. Here the CDR3 DNA reads TGCGCCAGCAGCTTGGCCGTGCGGTGGGCCGGGGAGCTGTTTTTT. Translation gives CASSLAVRWAGELFF.

This clone was seen only a few times. The chain links TRBV7-9 to TRBJ2-1; D unresolved. CDR3 length: 11 residues. The germline CDR1 and CDR2 sequences are SEHNR and FQNEAQ (reference sequence). Trimming took off 5 bases at V and 7 bases at J, with 6 bases between the two ends. CDR3 protein: CASSLLNEQFF. For the CDR3, the DNA is TGTGCCAGCAGCCTACTGAATGAGCAGTTCTTC.

The rearrangement uses TRBV27 and TRBJ1-2, with 10 nucleotides matching TRBD1. Germline CDR1 MNHEY, CDR2 SMNVEV (reference sequence). CDR3 length: 16 residues. J gave up 4 bases and V 6 bases, and 11 bases lay outside the gene matches. The CDR3 DNA follows: TGTGCCAGCAGCCGCTATTGGGGGACAGGGGCCTATGGCTACACCTTC. This encodes CASSRYWGTGAYGYTF.